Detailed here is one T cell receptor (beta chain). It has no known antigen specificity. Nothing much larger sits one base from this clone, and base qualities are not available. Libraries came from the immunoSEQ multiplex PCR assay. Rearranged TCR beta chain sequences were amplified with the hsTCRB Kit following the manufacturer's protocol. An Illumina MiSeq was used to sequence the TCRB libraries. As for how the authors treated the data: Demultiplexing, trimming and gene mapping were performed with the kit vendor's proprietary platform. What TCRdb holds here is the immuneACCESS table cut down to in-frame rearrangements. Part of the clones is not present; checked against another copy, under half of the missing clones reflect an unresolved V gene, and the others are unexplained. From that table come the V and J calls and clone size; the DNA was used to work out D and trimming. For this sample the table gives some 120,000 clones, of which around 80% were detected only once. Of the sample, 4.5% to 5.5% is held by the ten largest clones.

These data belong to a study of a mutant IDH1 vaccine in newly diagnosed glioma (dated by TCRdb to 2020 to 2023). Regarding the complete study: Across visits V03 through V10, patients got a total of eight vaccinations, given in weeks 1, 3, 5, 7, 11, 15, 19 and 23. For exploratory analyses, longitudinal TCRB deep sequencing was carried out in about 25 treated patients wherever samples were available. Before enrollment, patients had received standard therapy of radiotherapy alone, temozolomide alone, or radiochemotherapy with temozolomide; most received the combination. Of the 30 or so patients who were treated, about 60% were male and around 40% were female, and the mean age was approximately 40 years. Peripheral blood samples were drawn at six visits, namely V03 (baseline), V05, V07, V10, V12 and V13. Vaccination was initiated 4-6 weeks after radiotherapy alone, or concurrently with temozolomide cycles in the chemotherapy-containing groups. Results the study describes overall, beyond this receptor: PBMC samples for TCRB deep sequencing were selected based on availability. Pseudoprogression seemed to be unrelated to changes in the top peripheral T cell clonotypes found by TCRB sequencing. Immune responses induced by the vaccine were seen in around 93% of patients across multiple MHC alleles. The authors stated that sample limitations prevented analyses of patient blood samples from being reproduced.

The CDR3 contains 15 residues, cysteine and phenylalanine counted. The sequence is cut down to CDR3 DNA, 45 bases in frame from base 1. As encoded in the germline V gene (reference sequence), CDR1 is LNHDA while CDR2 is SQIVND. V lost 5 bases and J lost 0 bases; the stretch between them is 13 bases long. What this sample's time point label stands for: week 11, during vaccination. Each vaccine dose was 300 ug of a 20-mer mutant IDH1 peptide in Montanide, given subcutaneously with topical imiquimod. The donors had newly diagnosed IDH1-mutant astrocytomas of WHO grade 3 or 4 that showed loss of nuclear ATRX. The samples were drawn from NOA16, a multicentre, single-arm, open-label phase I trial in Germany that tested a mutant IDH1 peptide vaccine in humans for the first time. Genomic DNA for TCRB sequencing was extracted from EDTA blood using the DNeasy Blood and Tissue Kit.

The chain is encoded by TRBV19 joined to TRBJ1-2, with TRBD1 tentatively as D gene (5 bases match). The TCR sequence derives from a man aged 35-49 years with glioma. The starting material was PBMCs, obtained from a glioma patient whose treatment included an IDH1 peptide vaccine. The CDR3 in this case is CASSQGGPTNYGYTF. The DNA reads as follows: TGTGCCAGTAGTCAGGGCGGGCCAACTAACTATGGCTACACCTTC.